This TCR beta chain was observed in a study of T cells after yellow fever vaccination. Findings and limits, study-wide: Among all clonotypes, a small share was observed in both CD4 and CD8 compartments. Highly abundant clonotypes carried over from the bulk population could end up in FACS-sorted repertoires as contaminants. A secondary response was less intense yet reached its peak sooner, at day 5 versus 15.

TCRdb used MiXCR to reprocess the 5' RACE reads, holding one entry per CDR3 protein. The sample has roughly 330,000 distinct CDR3 sequences, about 4% seen once. Germline CDR1 and CDR2: GTSNPN and SVGIG (reference sequence). The CDR3 consists of 13 residues. V lost 1 base and J 7 bases, leaving 8 bases between the germline ends. About this clonotype itself: Its antigen is still unknown.

The sequencing here drew on PBMCs, taken 5 days after the yellow fever booster vaccination. The receptor was derived from a man aged 18 to 35 who received the YFV17D yellow fever vaccine. V usage is TRBV30 and J usage is TRBJ1-6; no clear D. CDR3 DNA: TGTGCCTGGAGTGCCCTGGGGAATTCACCCCTCCACTTT. Its protein is CAWSALGNSPLHF.